This is a list of T cell receptor beta chains from one sample in a study of metastatic and nonmetastatic thyroid tumors. TCRdb re-called clones from the PCR reads using MiXCR. The data show 15,000 or so clones, with roughly 3.5% seen just once and less than 25% held by the top ten. The specimen was tumor tissue. The receptors come from a female donor with papillary thyroid cancer or a benign thyroid nodule (not recorded which). Some clones in this sample may be carry-over from other donors' samples. Both conserved end residues are part of each CDR3. A D gene is named only where the DNA matches it firmly. Clone size is shown for a subset of rows, as once, few, many or a class of expanded clone.

d_call clone_size j_call v_call cdr3_nt cdr3_aa
NA few TRBJ1-3 TRBV2 TGTGCCAGCAGTGGGGTTGCCGGAAACACCATATATTTT CASSGVAGNTIYF
NA medium-sized TRBJ1-6 TRBV20-1 TGCAGTGCTGTACAAAATAATTCACCCCTCCACTTT CSAVQNNSPLHF
NA medium-sized TRBJ2-7 TRBV2 TGTGCCAGCGCTCGTCCTAGCGTCCACGAGCAGTACTTC CASARPSVHEQYF
NA few TRBJ2-7 TRBV7-2 TGTGCCAGCAGCTTAGGGGACTCTAGCTCCGAGCAGTACTTC CASSLGDSSSEQYF
NA NA TRBJ2-7 TRBV28 TGTGCCAGCACCCCTCTCCTGGGGGCCTACGAGCAGTACTTC CASTPLLGAYEQYF
TRBD2 NA TRBJ2-1 TRBV20-1 TGCAGTGCTAGGTTGCGGGAGTCGGGGAATGAGCAGTTCTTC CSARLRESGNEQFF
TRBD2 many TRBJ2-7 TRBV3-1 TGTGCCAGCAGCCCCGGGACTAGCGGTTACGAGCAGTACTTC CASSPGTSGYEQYF
NA few TRBJ2-5 TRBV15 TGTGCCACCAGTCCGGGGTGGCCCGGAGAGACCCAGTACTTC CATSPGWPGETQYF
NA NA TRBJ1-6 TRBV7-9 TGTGCCAGCAGCTTAGTTCAGGGATTTGTATCACCCCTCCACTTT CASSLVQGFVSPLHF
NA few TRBJ1-2 TRBV6-1 TGTGCCAGCGAGGTCCGGGGACATAACTATGGCTACACCTTC CASEVRGHNYGYTF
NA few TRBJ1-1 TRBV27 TGTGCCAGCAGTACAGGGTTAGGGAACACTGAAGCTTTCTTT CASSTGLGNTEAFF
TRBD2 NA TRBJ2-7 TRBV6-2/TRBV6-3 TGTGCCAGCAGTGACGGGACTAGCGGTTTCTACGAGCAGTACTTC CASSDGTSGFYEQYF
NA few TRBJ2-1 TRBV29-1 TGCAGCGTTCGTGCAGGGGACAATGAGCAGTCCTTC CSVRAGDNEQSF
NA few TRBJ1-5 TRBV20-1 TGCAGTGCTAGAGTTGGGAATAGCAATCAGCCCCAGCATTTT CSARVGNSNQPQHF
NA few TRBJ2-5 TRBV28 TGTGCCAGCAGTTCCCCCCCTGATAGCGGCGTGCAGGAGACCCAGTACTTC CASSSPPDSGVQETQYF
TRBD2 NA TRBJ2-5 TRBV27 TGTGCCAGCAGTTCCTCGGGGGGGACCCAGTACTTC CASSSSGGTQYF
TRBD2 many TRBJ2-7 TRBV4-1 TGCGCCAGCAGCCAAGATAAGGGACTACCCGGCTACGAGCAGTACTTC CASSQDKGLPGYEQYF
NA few TRBJ1-6 TRBV6-2/TRBV6-3 TGTGCCAGCAGTGTTCAGGGGTTTGGCAATTCACCCCTCCACTTT CASSVQGFGNSPLHF
NA large TRBJ2-3 TRBV6-1 TGTGCCACCCAGGGGACTAGCACAGATACGCAGTATTTT CATQGTSTDTQYF
TRBD1 NA TRBJ2-7 TRBV28 TGTGCCAGCAGTTTCATTGGGACAGGGGGAGGGGAGCAGTACTTC CASSFIGTGGGEQYF